This TCR beta chain was documented in a study of beta chain features in type 1 diabetes. The study reverse transcribed the entire isolated RNA, so it sequenced expressed TCRB transcripts. Method: immunoSEQ multiplex PCR; TCRdb's copy keeps in-frame clones and lacks some. The sample records about 360,000 clones, approximately 12% being singletons. Study-level points and caveats: Shortening of TCRB CDR3s, moderate but significant, appeared in all four CD4+ subsets of Type 1 diabetes patients. Because the template was cDNA, high-expressing cells might be over-represented. A PCR bias possibly favoring shorter templates would apply equally to patients and controls. Within the patient group, naive, central memory and Treg TCRB repertoires appeared more similar to each other than within healthy donors.

CDR1 MGHRA and CDR2 YSYEKL come from the germline V gene. The length of the CDR3 is 18 residues. Germline trimming cut 1 base from V and 5 bases from J; bases unmatched to any gene: 14. By way of CD45RO/CCR7/CD25/CD127/CD95/CD27, the CD4+ regulatory, stem cell-like memory, central memory and naive cells were sorted. Comment on this clone: What it recognizes is unknown.

The sequence was obtained from a woman aged 18-29 years with type 1 diabetes. Sample: naive CD4+ T cells from blood. V is TRBV4-1 and J is TRBJ1-1; 9 bases are shared with TRBD1. The CDR3 nucleotides are TGCGCCAGCAGCCAAGTTAGCCGGACAGGGGAATCCGGGACTGAAGCTTTCTTT. Translated, it gives CASSQVSRTGESGTEAFF.